The TCR beta chain under discussion was sequenced for a study of T cells in Graves' hyperthyroidism and ophthalmopathy. TCR beta CDR3 regions were amplified from RNA. Researchers ran a first-round RT-PCR on the TCR CDR3 using the HTBI primer set. Via MiXCR, TCRdb re-called the multiplex PCR reads, giving one row per CDR3 protein. The table records 450,000 to 700,000 distinct CDR3 sequences, about half of them present only once. The CDR3 is 11 residues long. V was pared by 3 bases and J by 7 bases, with 6 bases between. This clonotype was recorded at least ten times. Patients having uncontrolled infection, another autoimmune disease, pregnancy or lactation were not included.

The clonotype comes from an adult woman with Graves' disease, either hyperthyroidism or ophthalmopathy (not recorded which). This chain connects TRBV12-3 or TRBV12-4 to TRBJ1-1, with unresolved D. The sample consisted of peripheral blood or thyroid tissue (not recorded which). The CDR3 loop is CASSFLYEAFF. The CDR3 DNA sequence: TGTGCCAGCAGTTTTTTATATGAAGCTTTCTTT.